This TCR beta chain was found in a study of response to subunit inactivated influenza vaccine. Whole-study results and caveats: The authors suggested that few new T cells are recruited per seasonal influenza vaccination.

The CDR3 has 13 amino acids. Germline lookup yields CDR1 LNHDA and CDR2 SQIVND (reference sequence). With 3 bases removed from V and 1 base from J, the gap between germline ends came to 7 bases. TCRdb recomputed calls from the RT-PCR reads with MiXCR, one row per CDR3 protein. The sample carries 500,000 to 650,000 distinct CDR3 sequences, 6.5% to 8% recorded once. This clonotype was seen a few times. The antigen is unknown. The TCR comes from a man between 50 and 75 years old who received an inactivated influenza vaccine. The sequenced sample was PBMCs from blood, obtained around 2 years after vaccination. The genes are TRBV19 and TRBJ2-7; unclear D gene. The CDR3 is CASSIGQSYEQYF. Here the CDR3 DNA reads TGTGCCAGTAGTATCGGGCAGTCCTACGAGCAGTACTTC.